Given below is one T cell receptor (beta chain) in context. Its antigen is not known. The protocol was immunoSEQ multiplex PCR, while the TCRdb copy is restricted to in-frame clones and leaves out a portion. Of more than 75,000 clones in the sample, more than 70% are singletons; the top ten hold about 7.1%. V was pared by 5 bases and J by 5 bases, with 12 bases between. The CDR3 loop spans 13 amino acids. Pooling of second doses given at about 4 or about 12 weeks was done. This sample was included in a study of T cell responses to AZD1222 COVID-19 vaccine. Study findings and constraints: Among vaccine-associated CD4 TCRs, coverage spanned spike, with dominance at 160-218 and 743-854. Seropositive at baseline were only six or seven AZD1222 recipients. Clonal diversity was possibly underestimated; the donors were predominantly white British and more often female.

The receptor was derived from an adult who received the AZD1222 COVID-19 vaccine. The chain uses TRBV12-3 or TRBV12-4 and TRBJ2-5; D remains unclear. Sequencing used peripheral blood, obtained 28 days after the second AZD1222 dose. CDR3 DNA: TGTGCCAGCAGTCCTACGGACGCGGAGACCCAGTACTTC. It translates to CASSPTDAETQYF.